This entry is about one T cell receptor beta chain. This clone was detected once. The antigen this receptor binds is unknown. One base away there is no much larger clone; base qualities are not given. The sample belongs to a study of technical replicates of blood from a few donors (dated by TCRdb to 2017 to 2019). The CDR3 runs 21 amino acids, cysteine and phenylalanine included. Kept here is only the CDR3 DNA, which spans 63 bases and is read in frame from base 1. Looking up the germline V gene yields CDR1 LGHNA and CDR2 YSLEER. Compared with germline, V lacks 4 bases and J lacks 6 bases; bases without a gene match: 22. The method behind the library was the immunoSEQ multiplex PCR assay. Not all clones reach the TCRdb copy of this immuneACCESS table, which keeps in-frame sequences only. Checked studies attribute under half of the gap to unresolved V genes and leave the rest unexplained. The sample table shows tens of thousands of clones, and 95% to 98% are seen once. The ten largest account for over 0.2% of the sample.

Here the chain combines TRBV4-3 and TRBJ2-7; 15 central bases correspond to TRBD2. The sequence derives from a human donor in good health. The sample comprised T cells isolated from PBMCs. The CDR3 has the sequence CASSRSVAGLAGGIYQFEQYF. DNA sequence: TGCGCCAGCAGCCGCTCGGTCGCGGGACTAGCGGGAGGCATCTACCAGTTCGAGCAGTACTTC.